This T cell receptor beta chain was recorded in a study of blood T cells in healthy people across ages. A remark on this clonotype: Just one base apart from a much larger clone, this may be a read error.

The CDR3 runs 14 residues. Germline values: CDR1 SGHRS, CDR2 YFSETQ. Primers used in a second PCR of about 6 to 12 cycles were a sample-barcoded 5' primer and a J-beta primer mix. Each TCR beta cDNA got a 12-nucleotide random molecular identifier. TCRdb analysed the 5' RACE reads with MiXCR anew, one entry per CDR3 protein. The sample consists of about 1,600,000 distinct CDR3 sequences, 42% of them appearing once. Each donor had approximately 10 milliliters of peripheral blood drawn. Source material: blood. The chain combines TRBV5-1 with TRBJ2-7; possible D gene TRBD1, 6 bases. This clonotype was sampled from a woman between 18 and 29 years old in good health. CDR3 bases: TGCGCCCGCAGCTTGGAAGGGCAGGGGTACGAGCAGTACTTC. Translating it yields CARSLEGQGYEQYF.